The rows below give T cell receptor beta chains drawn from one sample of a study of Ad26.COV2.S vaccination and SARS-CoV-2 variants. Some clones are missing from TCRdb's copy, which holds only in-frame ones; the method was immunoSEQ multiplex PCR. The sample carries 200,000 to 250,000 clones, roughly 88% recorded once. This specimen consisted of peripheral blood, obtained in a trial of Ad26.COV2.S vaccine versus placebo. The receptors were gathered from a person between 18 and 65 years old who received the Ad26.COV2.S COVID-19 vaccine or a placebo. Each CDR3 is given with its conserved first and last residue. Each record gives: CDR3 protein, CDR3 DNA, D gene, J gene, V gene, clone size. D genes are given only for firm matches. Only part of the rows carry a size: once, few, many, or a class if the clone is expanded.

CDR3aa: CASRTGGVDTQYF; CDR3nt: TGTGCCAGCCGGACAGGGGGTGTTGATACGCAGTATTTT; d_gene: TRBD1; j_gene: TRBJ2-3; v_gene: TRBV27; abundance: .
CDR3aa: CASSIDPHWRGLSDTQYF; CDR3nt: TGTGCCAGTAGTATAGACCCTCATTGGAGGGGGCTTTCAGATACGCAGTATTTT; d_gene: .; j_gene: TRBJ2-3; v_gene: TRBV19; abundance: once
CDR3aa: CASSPRTSGMGSYNEQFF; CDR3nt: TGTGCCAGCAGCCCTAGGACTAGCGGGATGGGCTCCTACAATGAGCAGTTCTTC; d_gene: TRBD2; j_gene: TRBJ2-1; v_gene: TRBV6-2/TRBV6-3; abundance: .
CDR3aa: CSVRGLATDTQYF; CDR3nt: TGCAGCGTCCGCGGACTAGCTACAGATACGCAGTATTTT; d_gene: TRBD2; j_gene: TRBJ2-3; v_gene: TRBV29-1; abundance: .
CDR3aa: CASSLEAGLSEAFF; CDR3nt: TGTGCCAGCAGCTTAGAAGCAGGGCTTTCTGAAGCTTTCTTT; d_gene: .; j_gene: TRBJ1-1; v_gene: TRBV11-2; abundance: .
CDR3aa: CASSQGGSSYEQYF; CDR3nt: TGTGCCAGCAGCCAAGGTGGCAGCTCCTACGAGCAGTACTTC; d_gene: .; j_gene: TRBJ2-7; v_gene: TRBV4-2; abundance: few
CDR3aa: CASSHVTGNYGYTF; CDR3nt: TGTGCCAGCAGCCACGTGACAGGTAACTATGGCTACACCTTC; d_gene: .; j_gene: TRBJ1-2; v_gene: TRBV3-1/TRBV3-2; abundance: once
CDR3aa: CASSQAASGNQETQYF; CDR3nt: TGTGCCAGCAGCCAAGCTGCTAGCGGGAACCAAGAGACCCAGTACTTC; d_gene: TRBD2; j_gene: TRBJ2-5; v_gene: TRBV3-1/TRBV3-2; abundance: .
CDR3aa: CASSWRDTGELFF; CDR3nt: TGTGCCAGCAGTTGGCGGGACACCGGGGAGCTGTTTTTT; d_gene: .; j_gene: TRBJ2-2; v_gene: TRBV2; abundance: .
CDR3aa: CASGHGHTEAFF; CDR3nt: TGTGCCAGCGGTCACGGGCACACTGAAGCTTTCTTT; d_gene: .; j_gene: TRBJ1-1; v_gene: TRBV7-8; abundance: .
CDR3aa: CATSGQGSSNQPQHF; CDR3nt: TGTGCCACCAGTGGACAGGGCTCTTCTAATCAGCCCCAGCATTTT; d_gene: TRBD1; j_gene: TRBJ1-5; v_gene: TRBV24-1; abundance: .
CDR3aa: CASNHGGILYGYTF; CDR3nt: TGTGCCAGCAACCATGGGGGCATTCTCTACGGCTACACCTTC; d_gene: .; j_gene: TRBJ1-2; v_gene: TRBV6-5; abundance: .
CDR3aa: CASSQDRNLAYTDTQYF; CDR3nt: TGCGCCAGCAGCCAAGATCGTAATTTAGCGTACACAGATACGCAGTATTTT; d_gene: .; j_gene: TRBJ2-3; v_gene: TRBV4-3; abundance: .
CDR3aa: CASSPQGSGETQYF; CDR3nt: TGTGCCAGCTCACCACAGGGTTCGGGGGAGACCCAGTACTTC; d_gene: .; j_gene: TRBJ2-5; v_gene: TRBV18; abundance: .
CDR3aa: CASSQDRLARSNTGELFF; CDR3nt: TGCGCCAGCAGCCAAGATCGGCTAGCGAGATCGAACACCGGGGAGCTGTTTTTT; d_gene: .; j_gene: TRBJ2-2; v_gene: TRBV4-3; abundance: .
CDR3aa: CASSLIPGGYSNQPQHF; CDR3nt: TGTGCCAGCAGCCTCATTCCAGGGGGATATAGCAATCAGCCCCAGCATTTT; d_gene: TRBD1; j_gene: TRBJ1-5; v_gene: TRBV7-8; abundance: .
CDR3aa: CASSLESRGGLMVVRNEQFF; CDR3nt: TGCGCCAGCAGCTTGGAGTCGCGGGGGGGCCTTATGGTTGTTAGGAATGAGCAGTTCTTC; d_gene: TRBD2; j_gene: TRBJ2-1; v_gene: TRBV5-1; abundance: .
CDR3aa: CASSPGTGNTDTQYF; CDR3nt: TGTGCCAGCTCACCCGGGACAGGGAACACAGATACGCAGTATTTT; d_gene: TRBD1; j_gene: TRBJ2-3; v_gene: TRBV18; abundance: .
CDR3aa: CSVEGSYNEQFF; CDR3nt: TGCAGCGTTGAAGGCTCCTACAATGAGCAGTTCTTC; d_gene: .; j_gene: TRBJ2-1; v_gene: TRBV29-1; abundance: .
CDR3aa: CAISDRGDHGGYTF; CDR3nt: TGTGCCATCAGTGACAGGGGGGATCACGGTGGCTACACCTTC; d_gene: TRBD1; j_gene: TRBJ1-2; v_gene: TRBV10-3; abundance: .
CDR3aa: CASSYLGDTQYF; CDR3nt: TGTGCCAGCAGTTACTTGGGAGATACGCAGTATTTT; d_gene: .; j_gene: TRBJ2-3; v_gene: TRBV6-5; abundance: many
CDR3aa: CASSSRAGQNNYGYTF; CDR3nt: TGTGCCAGCAGCTCAAGGGCGGGACAGAATAACTATGGCTACACCTTC; d_gene: TRBD1; j_gene: TRBJ1-2; v_gene: TRBV13; abundance: once
CDR3aa: CASSLWGGGTDTQYF; CDR3nt: TGTGCCAGCAGCTTATGGGGTGGGGGCACAGATACGCAGTATTTT; d_gene: .; j_gene: TRBJ2-3; v_gene: TRBV7-3; abundance: .
CDR3aa: CASSHQGTDTQYF; CDR3nt: TGCGCCAGCAGTCACCAGGGCACAGATACGCAGTATTTT; d_gene: .; j_gene: TRBJ2-3; v_gene: TRBV23-1; abundance: .
CDR3aa: CASSPGRPYNEQFF; CDR3nt: TGTGCCAGCTCACCAGGGAGACCCTACAATGAGCAGTTCTTC; d_gene: .; j_gene: TRBJ2-1; v_gene: TRBV18; abundance: .
CDR3aa: CASTPQNYEQYF; CDR3nt: TGTGCCAGCACCCCCCAGAACTACGAGCAGTACTTC; d_gene: .; j_gene: TRBJ2-7; v_gene: TRBV2; abundance: .
CDR3aa: CASSYGAVVTEAFF; CDR3nt: TGTGCCAGCAGTTATGGGGCAGTTGTCACTGAAGCTTTCTTT; d_gene: .; j_gene: TRBJ1-1; v_gene: TRBV6-2/TRBV6-3; abundance: once
CDR3aa: CASSIEAGYYEQYF; CDR3nt: TGTGCCAGTAGTATAGAGGCCGGCTACTACGAGCAGTACTTC; d_gene: .; j_gene: TRBJ2-7; v_gene: TRBV19; abundance: .
CDR3aa: CASTRTGTGELFF; CDR3nt: TGTGCCAGCACTAGGACGGGAACCGGGGAGCTGTTTTTT; d_gene: .; j_gene: TRBJ2-2; v_gene: TRBV12-3/TRBV12-4; abundance: .
CDR3aa: CASSRTGADSPLHF; CDR3nt: TGTGCCAGCAGTAGGACAGGGGCTGATTCACCCCTCCACTTT; d_gene: TRBD1; j_gene: TRBJ1-6; v_gene: TRBV6-5; abundance: .
CDR3aa: CASSRGGPKNIQYF; CDR3nt: TGTGCCAGCAGCCGAGGAGGGCCGAAAAACATTCAGTACTTC; d_gene: .; j_gene: TRBJ2-4; v_gene: TRBV5-6; abundance: .
CDR3aa: CASSVGGSAYEQYF; CDR3nt: TGTGCCAGCAGCGTAGGCGGCAGCGCCTACGAGCAGTACTTC; d_gene: .; j_gene: TRBJ2-7; v_gene: TRBV9; abundance: .
CDR3aa: CASSLAGRGVGSYNEQFF; CDR3nt: TGTGCCAGCAGCTTGGCCGGGAGGGGTGTCGGCTCCTACAATGAGCAGTTCTTC; d_gene: TRBD2; j_gene: TRBJ2-1; v_gene: TRBV5-8; abundance: .
CDR3aa: CASVKGQGTYGYTF; CDR3nt: TGTGCCAGCGTAAAGGGACAGGGGACGTATGGCTACACCTTC; d_gene: TRBD1; j_gene: TRBJ1-2; v_gene: TRBV2; abundance: .
CDR3aa: CASSFRPSGGALVYEQYF; CDR3nt: TGTGCCAGCAGTTTTCGGCCTAGCGGGGGGGCCCTTGTCTACGAGCAGTACTTC; d_gene: TRBD2; j_gene: TRBJ2-7; v_gene: TRBV6-2/TRBV6-3; abundance: once
CDR3aa: CASSPPGGTADEQYF; CDR3nt: TGTGCCAGTAGTCCCCCGGGCGGGACGGCGGACGAGCAGTACTTC; d_gene: .; j_gene: TRBJ2-7; v_gene: TRBV19; abundance: .
CDR3aa: CASSVDGRPVEPLHF; CDR3nt: TGTGCCAGCAGCGTAGATGGACGGCCCGTTGAACCCCTCCACTTT; d_gene: .; j_gene: TRBJ1-6; v_gene: TRBV9; abundance: .
CDR3aa: CARSVGGITYEQYF; CDR3nt: TGTGCCAGAAGCGTAGGGGGAATTACCTACGAGCAGTACTTC; d_gene: .; j_gene: TRBJ2-7; v_gene: TRBV9; abundance: .
CDR3aa: CASSEYNGLGNTIYF; CDR3nt: TGTGCCAGCAGTGAATATAATGGACTCGGAAACACCATATATTTT; d_gene: .; j_gene: TRBJ1-3; v_gene: TRBV25-1; abundance: once
CDR3aa: CASSNRVSAYF; CDR3nt: TGTGCCAGCAGTAACAGGGTTTCTGCGTACTTC; d_gene: .; j_gene: TRBJ2-7; v_gene: TRBV6-2/TRBV6-3; abundance: few
CDR3aa: CASSQLTRTGFNSPLHF; CDR3nt: TGCGCCAGCAGCCAGTTAACAAGGACAGGATTTAATTCACCCCTCCACTTT; d_gene: TRBD1; j_gene: TRBJ1-6; v_gene: TRBV4-3; abundance: few
CDR3aa: CASSMGGGGNQPQHF; CDR3nt: TGTGCCAGTAGTATGGGGGGGGGAGGAAATCAGCCCCAGCATTTT; d_gene: .; j_gene: TRBJ1-5; v_gene: TRBV19; abundance: .
CDR3aa: CASSDRDRVLYEQYF; CDR3nt: TGTGCCAGCAGTGATCGGGACAGGGTCCTCTACGAGCAGTACTTC; d_gene: TRBD1; j_gene: TRBJ2-7; v_gene: TRBV25-1; abundance: .
CDR3aa: CASSLAGDSYEQYF; CDR3nt: TGTGCCAGCAGCTTGGCGGGGGACTCCTACGAGCAGTACTTC; d_gene: .; j_gene: TRBJ2-7; v_gene: TRBV5-6; abundance: .